One sample yielded the 14 T cell receptor beta chains listed below, sequenced in a study of immune characterization of retroperitoneal liposarcoma. TCRdb called the PCR reads again in MiXCR, with one record for every CDR3 protein. This table holds several thousand distinct CDR3 sequences, more than 25% found once. The specimen sequenced was blood. These receptors were taken from a male donor with retroperitoneal liposarcoma.

This clonotype was seen ten or more times. The rearrangement links TRBV7-2 to TRBJ2-1, with D unresolved. Germline CDR1 reads SGHTA; CDR2 reads FQGNSA. The CDR3 loop spans 13 amino acids. Between the trimmed V and J ends, which lost 1 base and 10 bases, there was a span of 11 bases. CDR3 sequence reads: CASSLVREAEQFF. The CDR3 DNA follows: TGTGCCAGCAGCTTAGTGCGAGAAGCCGAGCAGTTCTTC.

This clonotype came up many times. This chain links TRBV20-1 with TRBJ2-5, with TRBD2 identical over 9 bases. The DNA end is more similar to TRBJ2-7, so the J call may be wrong. This CDR3 contains 14 residues. Per germline, CDR1 DFQATT and CDR2 SNEGSKA (reference sequence). The CDR3 spells CSAKVAGAVYEQYF. The DNA for the CDR3 is TGCAGTGCTAAGGTAGCGGGGGCCGTCTACGAGCAGTACTTC.

Only a few counts were recorded for this clonotype. Mismatch with germline at one junction end may stem from a read error. The CDR3 bases are TGTGTCAGCAGTCCTACGCCAACCTACAATGAGCAGTTCTTC. Protein product: CVSSPTPTYNEQFF. This rearrangement joins TRBV6-5 to TRBJ2-1; D remains unclear. There are 14 residues in the CDR3. Germline assignment: CDR1 MNHEY and CDR2 SVGAGI.

This clonotype came up a few times. This chain joins TRBV6-1 and TRBJ2-1, with D perhaps matching TRBD1 (6 bases). The length of the CDR3 is 15 residues. Trimming cost V 5 bases and J 1 base, with 12 bases left between them. The germline V gene encodes CDR1 MNHNS and CDR2 SASEGT. The CDR3 nucleotides are TGTGCCAGCAGTCCTCAGGACAGTTCCTACAATGAGCAGTTCTTC. Encoded protein: CASSPQDSSYNEQFF.

This clonotype was detected a few times. V and J are TRBV12-3 or TRBV12-4 and TRBJ2-1; either TRBD1 or TRBD2 may fit D (5 bases each). TRBJ2-5 matches the DNA end more closely, so the J call is doubtful. This CDR3 is 13 amino acids long. CDR3 coding DNA: TGTGCCAGCAGCTACACAGGAGGCCAGACCCAGTACTTC. This codes for CASSYTGGQTQYF.

This clonotype was seen repeatedly, ten times or more. The chain is built from TRBV12-5 and TRBJ2-5; no clear D. Trimming left V 5 bases short and J 11 bases short, with 9 bases between. The CDR3 contains 10 residues. Germline values: CDR1 LGHNT, CDR2 FRNRAP. CDR3 nucleotides: TGTGCTAGTGGTCCAGGTGAGCAGTACTTC. Residues: CASGPGEQYF.

This clonotype has a count of ten or more. V and J are TRBV11-3 and TRBJ2-3, with TRBD2 matching 9 bases. V was pared by 5 bases and J by 1 base, with 4 bases of the junction left unmatched. The CDR3 extends over 15 amino acids. The germline V gene encodes CDR1 SGHNT and CDR2 YENEEA. CDR3 in DNA: TGTGCCAGCAGCCCAAGGACTAGCGGCACAGATACGCAGTATTTT. This encodes CASSPRTSGTDTQYF.

A remark on this clonotype: This likely comes from a read error, as the CDR3 has no conserved phenylalanine or tryptophan at its end. No DNA is shown, since the ends of the CDR3 on it are uncertain; the CDR3 is the one TCRdb lists. The chain uses TRBV11-3 and TRBJ2-6; the table's D call, TRBD2, has no DNA check behind it. The CDR3 contains 9 residues when both ends are counted. Germline CDR1 is SGHNT and CDR2 is YENEEA. The CDR3 region is CASSLETST.

The genes are TRBV6-2 or TRBV6-3 and TRBJ1-1; D possibly corresponds to TRBD1 (5 bases). The V end lost 6 bases, the J end lost 1 base, and 12 bases lay between the germline ends. The CDR3 extends over 14 amino acids. Germline V gene sequence: CDR1 MNHEY, CDR2 SVGEGT. CDR3 in amino acids: CASRTAYRNTEAFF. The CDR3 coding sequence is TGTGCCAGCAGGACAGCCTACAGGAACACTGAAGCTTTCTTT.

This clonotype has only a few counts. This chain links TRBV4-3 with TRBJ1-6; D unclear. This CDR3 is 13 amino acids long. V was shortened by 1 base and J by 7 bases, with 5 bases between the two germline ends. CDR1 is LGHNA, CDR2 YSLEER, per germline. CDR3 sequence (DNA): TGCGCCAGCAGCCAAGGGCAAAATTCACCCCTCCACTTT. Its protein product is CASSQGQNSPLHF.

This clonotype showed up just once. The chain couples TRBV12-5 to TRBJ1-3; D not certain. V was cut by 8 bases and J by 0 bases, with 5 bases left in between. In germline, CDR1 is LGHNT, CDR2 FRNRAP. This CDR3 comprises 12 residues. The chain's CDR3 is CASSNSGNTIYF. CDR3 sequence (DNA): TGTGCTAGTTCAAACTCTGGAAACACCATATATTTT.

In its sample, this clonotype was seen a few times. At one boundary the junction diverges from the germline segment, which might be a read error. This chain uses TRBV6-1 with TRBJ1-5, with 7 positions matching TRBD1. CDR1 and CDR2 (germline): MNHNS, SASEGT. There are 14 residues in the CDR3. The CDR3: CASRNRGPNQPQNF. The CDR3 region has the DNA TGTGCCAGCAGGAACAGGGGTCCGAATCAGCCCCAGAATTTT.

This clonotype was found a few times. The chain recombines TRBV25-1 with TRBJ2-1; tentatively, D is TRBD2 (7 bases). The end of the DNA is better explained by TRBJ2-5, so the J call may be wrong. CDR3 length equals 14 residues. CDR1 and CDR2 from the germline V gene are MGHDK and SYGVNS. The DNA of the CDR3 is TGTGCCAGCAGTGGCAGCGGGACACAAGAGACCCAGTACTTC. This sequence encodes CASSGSGTQETQYF.

This clonotype was observed a few times. The CDR3 DNA reads TGTGCCAGCAGCTTCCCAGCCACCGGGGGGGAGCAGTTCTTC. Translated: CASSFPATGGEQFF. This chain joins TRBV11-3 and TRBJ2-1; 7 nucleotides agree with TRBD2. Germline V gene lookup returns CDR1 SGHNT and CDR2 YENEEA. Germline trimming cut 3 bases from V and 10 bases from J; bases unmatched to any gene: 9. The CDR3 covers 14 residues.